These 5 T cell receptor beta chains were sequenced from one sample in a study of T cell responses to AZD1222 COVID-19 vaccine. Assay used: immunoSEQ multiplex PCR; TCRdb lists only in-frame clones, some missing. Of 110,000 to 150,000 clones listed, about 92% are singletons. This sample comprised peripheral blood, obtained on day 0 of MenACWY control vaccination. All receptors derive from an adult in good health.

This rearrangement joins TRBV28 to TRBJ1-2; tentatively, D is TRBD1 (6 bases). The V gene lost 2 bases and the J gene lost 4 bases, with 11 bases spanning the gap. Germline V lookup: CDR1 MDHEN, CDR2 SYDVKM. The CDR3 loop spans 14 amino acids. CDR3 region: CASSLEGQVYGYTF. DNA for the CDR3: TGTGCCAGCAGTTTAGAGGGACAAGTCTATGGCTACACCTTC.

The chain combines TRBV6-2 or TRBV6-3 with TRBJ1-2; weak D call: TRBD1 (6 bases). With 0 bases removed from V and 8 bases from J, the gap between germline ends came to 13 bases. The V gene's germline CDR1 is MNHEY and CDR2 SVGEGT. The CDR3 is made up of 14 amino acids. This chain's CDR3 is CASSYSSGTSGYTF. The CDR3 nucleotides are TGTGCCAGCAGTTACTCGTCAGGGACATCGGGCTACACCTTC.

This clone has only one observation. The gene calls are TRBV11-2 and TRBJ2-1; 9 bases line up with TRBD2. With V trimmed by 5 bases and J by 3 bases, 5 bases remained unmatched. CDR1 and CDR2 (germline): SGHAT, FQNNGV. CDR3 length: 15 residues. The CDR3 sequence: CASSQSGGHYNEQFF. The CDR3 DNA reads as TGTGCCAGCAGCCAAAGCGGGGGGCACTACAATGAGCAGTTCTTC.

This clone was observed once. The chain has TRBV30 and TRBJ2-3; 12 bases align to TRBD2. Germline CDR1 and CDR2: GTSNPN and SVGIG (reference sequence). The trim removed 3 bases at V and 9 bases at J, leaving 7 bases unmatched. This CDR3 is built from 14 residues. The CDR3 loop reads CAWRLAGGGRTQYF. Here the CDR3 DNA reads TGTGCCTGGAGACTAGCGGGAGGCGGAAGGACGCAGTATTTT. The full variable domain, its missing parts supplied by reference TRBV30 and TRBJ2-3, is SQTIHQWPATLVQPVGSPLSLECTVEGTSNPNLYWYRQAAGRGLQLLFYSVGIGQISSEVPQNLSASRPQDRQFILSSKKLLLSDSGFYLCAWRLAGGGRTQYFGPGTRLTVL.

The chain is built from TRBV10-3 and TRBJ1-2; TRBD1 might be the D (6 bases). Germline CDR1 ENHRY, CDR2 SYGVKD. V was clipped by 6 bases and J by 2 bases, with 10 bases between them. The CDR3 spans 13 residues. CDR3 DNA: TGTGCCATCAGCTCAGGGGACAACTATGGCTACACCTTC. This translates into CAISSGDNYGYTF.